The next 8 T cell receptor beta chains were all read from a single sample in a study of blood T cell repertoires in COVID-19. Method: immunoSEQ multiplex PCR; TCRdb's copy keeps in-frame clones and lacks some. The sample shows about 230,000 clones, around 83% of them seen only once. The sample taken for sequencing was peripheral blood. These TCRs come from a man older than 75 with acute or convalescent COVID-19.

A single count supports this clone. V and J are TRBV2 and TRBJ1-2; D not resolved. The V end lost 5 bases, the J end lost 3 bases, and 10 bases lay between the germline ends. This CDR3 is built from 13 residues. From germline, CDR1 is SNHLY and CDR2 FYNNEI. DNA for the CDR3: TGTGCCAGCAGTAAGCAGGACTACTATGGCTACACCTTC. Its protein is CASSKQDYYGYTF.

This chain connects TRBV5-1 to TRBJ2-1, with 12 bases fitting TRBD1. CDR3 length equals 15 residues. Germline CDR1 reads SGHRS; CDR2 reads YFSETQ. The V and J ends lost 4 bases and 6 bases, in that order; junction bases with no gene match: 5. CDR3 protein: CASSLGTGGGNEQFF. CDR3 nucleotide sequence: TGCGCCAGCAGCCTCGGGACAGGGGGCGGCAATGAGCAGTTCTTC.

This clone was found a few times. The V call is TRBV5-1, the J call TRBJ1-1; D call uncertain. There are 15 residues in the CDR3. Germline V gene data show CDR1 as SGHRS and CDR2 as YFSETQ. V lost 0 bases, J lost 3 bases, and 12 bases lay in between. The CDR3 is CASSLATGRDTEAFF. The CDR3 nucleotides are TGCGCCAGCAGCTTGGCAACGGGGAGGGACACTGAAGCTTTCTTT.

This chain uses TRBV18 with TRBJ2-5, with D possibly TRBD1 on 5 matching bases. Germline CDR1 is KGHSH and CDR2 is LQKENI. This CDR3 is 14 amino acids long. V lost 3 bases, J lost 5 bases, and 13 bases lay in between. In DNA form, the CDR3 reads TGTGCCAGCTCACCGGGTCGCCCAGGGGAGACCCAGTACTTC. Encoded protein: CASSPGRPGETQYF. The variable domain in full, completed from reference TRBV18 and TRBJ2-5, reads NAGVMQNPRHLVRRRGQEARLRCSPMKGHSHVYWYRQLPEEGLKFMVYLQKENIIDESGMPKERFSAEFPKEGPSILRIQQVVRGDSAAYFCASSPGRPGETQYFGPGTRLLVL.

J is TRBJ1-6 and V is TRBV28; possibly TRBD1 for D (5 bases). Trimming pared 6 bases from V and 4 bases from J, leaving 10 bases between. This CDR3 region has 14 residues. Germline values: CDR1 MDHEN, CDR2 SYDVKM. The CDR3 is CASSPTVYNSPLHF. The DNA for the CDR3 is TGTGCCAGCAGCCCGACAGTGTATAATTCACCCCTCCACTTT.

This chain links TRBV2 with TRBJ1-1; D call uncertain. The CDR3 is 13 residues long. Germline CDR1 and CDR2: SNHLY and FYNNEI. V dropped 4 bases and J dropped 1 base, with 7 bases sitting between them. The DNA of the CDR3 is TGTGCCAGCAGTGGTGAGGCGAACACTGAAGCTTTCTTT. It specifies CASSGEANTEAFF.

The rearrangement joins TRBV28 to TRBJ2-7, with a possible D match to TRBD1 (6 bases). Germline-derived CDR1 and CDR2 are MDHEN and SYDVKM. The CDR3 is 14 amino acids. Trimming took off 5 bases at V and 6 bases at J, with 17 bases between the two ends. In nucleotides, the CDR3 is TGTGCCAGCAGTCTACAGGGAGTCCGGTCCGAGCAGTACTTC. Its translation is CASSLQGVRSEQYF.

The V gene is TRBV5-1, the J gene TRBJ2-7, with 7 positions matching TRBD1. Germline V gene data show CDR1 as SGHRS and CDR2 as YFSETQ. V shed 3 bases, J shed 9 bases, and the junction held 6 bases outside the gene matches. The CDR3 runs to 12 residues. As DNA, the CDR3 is TGCGCCAGCAGCTACGCACAGGGGATGCAGTACTTC. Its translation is CASSYAQGMQYF.